This TCR beta chain was identified during a study of PD-L1 blockade in urothelial cancer. Study-wide context: T cells numbered a median of 141,255 in the blood samples.

V was clipped by 6 bases and J by 1 base, with 11 bases between them. CDR1 MNHEY and CDR2 SVGAGI come from the germline V gene. CDR3 length: 14 amino acids. Measured with immunoSEQ multiplex PCR; TCRdb has only the in-frame clones, and not every one. Altogether some 67,000 clones are present, 85% to 90% being singletons, with the ten largest covering less than 4%. Locally advanced or metastatic urothelial carcinoma affected all patients. This clone has just a few counts. Sample: PBMCs, taken around atezolizumab (anti-PD-L1) treatment. This chain uses TRBV6-5 with TRBJ2-3; D may be TRBD2 (6 bases). This TCR was recovered from a man in his fifties or sixties with urothelial cancer. CDR3 nucleotide sequence: TGTGCCAGCAGGCGGGACTCCCGCACAGATACGCAGTATTTT. Amino acids: CASRRDSRTDTQYF.